This is a list of T cell receptor beta chains from one sample in a study of PD-1 blockade in classical Hodgkin lymphoma. The table came from immunoSEQ multiplex PCR; TCRdb's copy has only in-frame clones and leaves some out. The sample holds about 18,000 clones, 70% to 75% seen once. The source was CD4+ T cells from blood, collected before the fourth cycle of nivolumab. These receptors were collected from a human donor with classical Hodgkin lymphoma. Each CDR3 is given with its conserved first and last residue. Fields, in order: V gene, D gene, J gene, clone size, CDR3 length, CDR3 protein, CDR3 DNA. A D gene is named only where the DNA matches it firmly. Size tells how often a clone was seen (once, few, many) or the class of an expanded clone, and some rows leave it out.

>TRBV11-3|.|TRBJ2-7|.|15
CASSFRTASSYEQYF
TGTGCCAGCAGCTTCCGGACAGCGAGCTCCTACGAGCAGTACTTC
>TRBV5-1|TRBD1|TRBJ1-5|.|17
CASSLEGTGIGNQPQHF
TGCGCCAGCAGCTTGGAGGGGACAGGGATTGGCAATCAGCCCCAGCATTTT
>TRBV5-1|TRBD1|TRBJ1-2|.|14
CASSGQGGNYGYTF
TGCGCCAGCAGCGGGCAGGGGGGGAACTATGGCTACACCTTC
>TRBV30|TRBD1|TRBJ1-1|.|15
CAWNSRGLVNTEAFF
TGTGCCTGGAATTCCAGGGGGCTGGTGAACACTGAAGCTTTCTTT
>TRBV10-3|TRBD2|TRBJ2-7|.|15
CAIGWTSGSSYEQYF
TGTGCCATCGGGTGGACTAGCGGGTCCTCCTACGAGCAGTACTTC
>TRBV19|TRBD2|TRBJ2-7|.|15
CASSIGLAGVSEQYF
TGTGCCAGTAGTATCGGACTAGCGGGGGTCTCCGAGCAGTACTTC
>TRBV18|.|TRBJ2-5|few|14
CASSPPGDYKTQYF
TGTGCCAGCTCACCACCGGGGGATTACAAGACCCAGTACTTC
>TRBV7-2|.|TRBJ1-5|.|12
CASSFLNQPQHF
TGTGCCAGCAGCTTTCTCAACCAGCCCCAGCATTTT
>TRBV5-6|TRBD1|TRBJ1-2|.|14
CASSFGQGLGGYTF
TGTGCCAGCAGCTTCGGACAGGGGCTGGGTGGCTACACCTTC
>TRBV30|.|TRBJ1-5|.|16
CAWTKPTGSSWQPQHF
TGTGCCTGGACCAAGCCTACAGGGAGTTCTTGGCAGCCCCAGCATTTT
>TRBV6-5|.|TRBJ1-1|.|13
CASSYSRNTEAFF
TGTGCCAGCAGTTACTCCCGGAACACTGAAGCTTTCTTT
>TRBV5-1|TRBD1|TRBJ2-2|once|15
CASSLQGANTGELFF
TGCGCCAGCAGCTTACAGGGGGCGAACACCGGGGAGCTGTTTTTT
>TRBV19|.|TRBJ1-5|.|15
CASSTVWPSNQPQHF
TGTGCCAGTAGTACCGTTTGGCCTAGCAATCAGCCCCAGCATTTT
>TRBV7-2|TRBD2|TRBJ2-7|few|15
CASSQAGTSYYEQYF
TGTGCCAGCAGTCAAGCCGGGACTAGCTACTACGAGCAGTACTTC
>TRBV5-5|.|TRBJ1-1|few|14
CASSLDRGNTEAFF
TGTGCCAGCAGCTTGGATCGGGGGAACACTGAAGCTTTCTTT
>TRBV11-3|TRBD2|TRBJ2-1|once|15
CASSLGGGAYNEQFF
TGTGCCAGCAGCTTAGGCGGGGGGGCCTACAATGAGCAGTTCTTC
>TRBV27|TRBD2|TRBJ2-1|.|16
CASSDGRLAGWYEQFF
TGTGCCAGCTCGGACGGCCGACTAGCGGGGTGGTATGAGCAGTTCTTC
>TRBV21-1|.|TRBJ1-1|few|14
CATKPRTANTEAFF
TGTGCCACCAAACCGCGGACTGCGAACACTGAAGCTTTCTTT